This TCR beta chain was identified in a study of T cells in Graves' hyperthyroidism and ophthalmopathy. Study observations and caveats: The model anticipated ophthalmopathy a median approximately 6.5 months pre-onset.

This clonotype showed up just a few times. Its antigen remains unidentified. This CDR3 contains 16 residues. CDR1 is SGDLS, CDR2 YYNGEE, per germline. Deletions cut 4 bases from V and 5 bases from J, with 21 bases between. TCR beta CDR3 regions were amplified from RNA transcripts. TCR CDR3 underwent first-round RT-PCR with the HTBI primer set. Via MiXCR, TCRdb re-called the multiplex PCR reads, giving one row per CDR3 protein. The sample holds fewer than 500,000 distinct CDR3 sequences; roughly 13% are singletons and the top ten take less than 25%. The sequenced material came from blood. The TCR was taken from a man in his thirties or forties with Graves' hyperthyroidism that later progressed to Graves' ophthalmopathy. The rearrangement joins TRBV9 to TRBJ1-1, with TRBD1 as a possible D gene (6 bases). Here the CDR3 DNA reads TGTGCCAGCAGCTCCGCCGGGACACTAAGTTGGACTGAAGCTTTCTTT. The encoded protein is CASSSAGTLSWTEAFF.